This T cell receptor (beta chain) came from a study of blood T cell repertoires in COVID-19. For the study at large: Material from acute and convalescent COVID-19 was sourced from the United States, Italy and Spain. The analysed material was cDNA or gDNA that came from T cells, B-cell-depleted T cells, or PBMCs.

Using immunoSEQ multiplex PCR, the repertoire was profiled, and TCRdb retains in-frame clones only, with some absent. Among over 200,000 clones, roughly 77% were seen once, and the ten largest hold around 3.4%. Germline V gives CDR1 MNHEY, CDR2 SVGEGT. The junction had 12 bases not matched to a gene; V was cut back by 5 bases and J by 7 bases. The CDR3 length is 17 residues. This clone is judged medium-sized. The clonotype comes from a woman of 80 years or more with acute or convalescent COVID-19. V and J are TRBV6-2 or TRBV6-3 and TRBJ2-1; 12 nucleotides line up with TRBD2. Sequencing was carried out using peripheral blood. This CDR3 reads CASSLPASGGASNEQFF. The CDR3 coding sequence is TGTGCCAGCAGTCTTCCGGCTAGCGGGGGGGCCTCAAATGAGCAGTTCTTC.